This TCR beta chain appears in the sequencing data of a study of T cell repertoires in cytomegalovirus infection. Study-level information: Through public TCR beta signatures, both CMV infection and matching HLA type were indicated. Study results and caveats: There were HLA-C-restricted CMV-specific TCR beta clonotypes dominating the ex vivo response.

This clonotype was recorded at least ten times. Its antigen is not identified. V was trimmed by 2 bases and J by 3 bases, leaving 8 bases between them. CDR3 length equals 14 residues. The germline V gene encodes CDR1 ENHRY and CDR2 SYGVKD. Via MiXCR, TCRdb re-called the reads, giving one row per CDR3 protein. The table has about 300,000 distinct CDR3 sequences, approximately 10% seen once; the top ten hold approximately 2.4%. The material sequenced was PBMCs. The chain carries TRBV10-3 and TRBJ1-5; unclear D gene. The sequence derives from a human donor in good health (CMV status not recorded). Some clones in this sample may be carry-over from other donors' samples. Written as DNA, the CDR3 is TGTGCCATCAGTGAGAGCCAGAACAATCAGCCCCAGCATTTT. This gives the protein CAISESQNNQPQHF.